Listed here are 5 T cell receptor beta chains from one sample, sequenced in a study of blood T cells in healthy people across ages. Primers used in a second PCR of roughly 6 to 11 cycles were a sample-barcoded 5' primer and a J-beta primer mix. TCRdb analysed the 5' RACE reads with MiXCR anew, one entry per CDR3 protein. The sample carries roughly 2 million distinct CDR3 sequences, around half recorded once. Sequencing used blood. Receptors originate from a woman aged 40 to 50 in good health.

There are a few counts of this clonotype. J is TRBJ2-5 and V is TRBV12-5; D gene ambiguous. The germline gives CDR1 LGHNT, CDR2 FRNRAP. The CDR3 extends over 14 amino acids. The ends were cut back, 7 bases at V and 4 bases at J, with 16 bases in the middle. The CDR3 here is CASASQGPPETQYF. For the CDR3, the DNA is TGTGCTAGTGCCTCCCAAGGGCCCCCAGAGACCCAGTACTTC.

This clonotype appeared a few times. V is TRBV3-1 and J is TRBJ2-3, with D unresolved. The CDR3 spans 16 residues. The germline CDR1 and CDR2 sequences are LGHDT and YNNKEL (reference sequence). The germline V and J ends were trimmed by 0 bases and 3 bases, with 13 bases remaining between them. CDR3 nucleotide sequence: TGTGCCAGCAGCCAAGAGAGTATCGCGTGGACAGATACGCAGTATTTT. Its protein is CASSQESIAWTDTQYF.

This chain connects TRBV4-3 to TRBJ2-1; 9 positions match TRBD1. This CDR3 region has 15 residues. With V trimmed by 2 bases and J by 7 bases, 6 bases remained unmatched. Germline CDR1 reads LGHNA; CDR2 reads YSLEER. The CDR3 region has the DNA TGCGCCAGCAGCCAAAGCCGGGACAGGGTTAATGAGCAGTTCTTC. Protein product: CASSQSRDRVNEQFF.

The rearrangement joins TRBV27 to TRBJ1-1; possible D gene TRBD1, 6 bases. The V gene lost 2 bases and the J gene lost 4 bases, with 11 bases spanning the gap. CDR3 length equals 14 residues. CDR1 and CDR2 (germline): MNHEY, SMNVEV (reference sequence). The DNA of the CDR3 is TGTGCCAGCAGTTTAGGGGAGGGGGGCACTGAAGCTTTCTTT. Protein sequence: CASSLGEGGTEAFF.

This chain links TRBV7-2 with TRBJ2-1, with unresolved D. The CDR3 is 16 amino acids. In germline, CDR1 is SGHTA, CDR2 FQGNSA. Trimming cost V 1 base and J 1 base, with 11 bases left between them. The DNA for the CDR3 is TGTGCCAGCAGCTTAGAGGGTTCTATATCCTACAATGAGCAGTTCTTC. Protein product: CASSLEGSISYNEQFF.